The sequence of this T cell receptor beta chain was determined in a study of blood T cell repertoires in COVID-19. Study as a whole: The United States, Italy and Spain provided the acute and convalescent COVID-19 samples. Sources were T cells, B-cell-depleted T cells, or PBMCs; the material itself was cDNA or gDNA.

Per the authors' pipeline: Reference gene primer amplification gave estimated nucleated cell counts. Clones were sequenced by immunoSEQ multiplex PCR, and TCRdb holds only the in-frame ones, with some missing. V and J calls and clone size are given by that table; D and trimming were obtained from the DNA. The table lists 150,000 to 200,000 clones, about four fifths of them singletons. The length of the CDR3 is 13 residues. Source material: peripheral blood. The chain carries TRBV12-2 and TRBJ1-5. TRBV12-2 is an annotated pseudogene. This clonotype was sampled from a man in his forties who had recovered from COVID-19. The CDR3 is CASPHGGGQPQHF. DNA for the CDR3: TGTGCAAGTCCCCACGGGGGGGGTCAGCCCCAGCATTTT.